This T cell receptor beta chain was sequenced in a study of T cells expressing NK-cell markers. The authors generated TCR beta cDNA through 5'RACE template switching with UMIs. No DNA is given; TCRdb re-called the 5' RACE reads and lists each CDR3 protein once. The table for this sample gives 350,000 to 450,000 distinct CDR3 sequences. CDR1 and CDR2 (germline): MNHNS, SASEGT. CDR3 length equals 14 residues. The chain uses TRBV6-1 and TRBJ1-5. The clonotype was recovered from a man aged 18-75 years in good health. What was sequenced was blood T cells: a sorted CD56 or NKG2C T cell subset, CD4+ or CD8+ T cells, or bulk PBMC T cells (not recorded which). CDR3 region: CASSLDHSNQPQHF.